This TCR beta chain was documented in a study of T-cell memory formation after mild COVID-19. There are 16 residues in the CDR3. V was cut by 1 base and J by 2 bases, with 13 bases left in between. Germline CDR1 reads SGHTA; CDR2 reads FQGNSA. This clonotype occurred a few times. TCRdb analysed the 5' RACE reads with MiXCR anew, one entry per CDR3 protein. The profile shows 180,000 or so distinct CDR3 sequences, 9.5% to 13% of them singletons. The sample was PBMCs or a T cell subset sorted from them (not recorded which). The rearrangement joins TRBV7-2 to TRBJ2-3; tentatively, D is TRBD2 (6 bases). The clonotype originates from a man aged 18 to 30 who had mild COVID-19 (a few samples of this study predate the infection). Cell type and time point are not known. The CDR3 loop reads CASSLGVADFTDTQYF. The DNA for the CDR3 is TGTGCCAGCAGCTTAGGTGTAGCGGATTTCACAGATACGCAGTATTTT.